This TCR beta chain stems from a study of tumor and adjacent non-tumor tissue in lung cancer. Study in general: Patients comprised eleven to twelve adenocarcinoma, a couple of squamous cell carcinoma and 1 small cell lung cancer. Stage I to III disease affected roughly 10 men and several women aged about 31 to 85. On average, productive TCRbeta reads reached roughly 4 million per sample.

No cell sorting was done before RNA was extracted from the tissue. TCRbeta libraries were built with three rounds of nested PCR, modified from ARM-PCR. TCRdb re-analysed the multiplex PCR reads in MiXCR, keeping a single row per CDR3 protein. There are about 78,000 distinct CDR3 sequences in the sample; over 75% occur only once, and roughly 14% lies in the top ten. This TCR came from a woman between 45 and 60 years old with non-small cell lung cancer. The sequenced sample consisted of lung tumor tissue.

The CDR3 DNA follows: TGTGCCAGTGCTCAGATGTCTAGCACAGATACGCAGTATTTT. Amino acids: CASAQMSSTDTQYF. This chain joins TRBV25-1 and TRBJ2-3; the D is unclear. Germline V gene sequence: CDR1 MGHDK, CDR2 SYGVNS. V lost 9 bases and J 0 bases, leaving 13 bases between the germline ends. This CDR3 is 14 amino acids long.